This paragraph covers one T cell receptor beta chain sequence. CDR3 size: 15 residues. Germline CDR1 reads MGHRA; CDR2 reads YSYEKL. V gave up 3 bases and J gave up 5 bases, with 14 bases separating them. This sample was included in a study of blood T cell repertoires in COVID-19. Overall study context: Material from acute and convalescent COVID-19 was sourced from the United States, Italy and Spain. T cells, B-cell-depleted T cells, or PBMCs provided the cDNA or gDNA that served as material.

In the original workflow: For nucleated cells, counts were estimated from reference gene primer amplification. Clones were read by immunoSEQ multiplex PCR, and TCRdb kept only the in-frame ones, dropping some. V, J and clone size are those of that table, while D and trimming were read from the DNA. The table shows around 70,000 clones, with roughly nine tenths occurring only once. The J gene is TRBJ2-1, the V gene TRBV4-1; D gene uncertain. The specimen sequenced was peripheral blood. The sequence was collected from a man between 45 and 60 years old with COVID-19, enrolled during active disease. CDR3 in DNA: TGCGCCAGCAGCCACGTTCGGCAGAGCGACAATGAGCAGTTCTTC. This encodes CASSHVRQSDNEQFF.